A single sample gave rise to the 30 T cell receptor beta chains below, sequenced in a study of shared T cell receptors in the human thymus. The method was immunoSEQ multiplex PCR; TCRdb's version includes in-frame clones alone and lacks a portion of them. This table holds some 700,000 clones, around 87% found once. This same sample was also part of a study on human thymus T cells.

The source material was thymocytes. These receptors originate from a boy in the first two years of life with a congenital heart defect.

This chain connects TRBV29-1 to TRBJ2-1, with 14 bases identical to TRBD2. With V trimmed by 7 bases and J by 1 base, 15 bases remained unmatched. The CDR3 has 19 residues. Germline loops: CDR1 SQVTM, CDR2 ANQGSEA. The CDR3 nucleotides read TGCAGCGGAGGGTTGACTAGCGGGAGGGCGAAGGGGTCCTACAATGAGCAGTTCTTC. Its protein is CSGGLTSGRAKGSYNEQFF.

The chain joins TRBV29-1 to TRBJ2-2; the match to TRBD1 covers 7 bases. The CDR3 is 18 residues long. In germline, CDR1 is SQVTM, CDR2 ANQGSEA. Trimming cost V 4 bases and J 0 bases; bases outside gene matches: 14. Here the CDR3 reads CSVAIYTGVKTNTGELFF. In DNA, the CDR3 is TGCAGCGTTGCTATCTATACAGGGGTAAAGACGAACACCGGGGAGCTGTTTTTT.

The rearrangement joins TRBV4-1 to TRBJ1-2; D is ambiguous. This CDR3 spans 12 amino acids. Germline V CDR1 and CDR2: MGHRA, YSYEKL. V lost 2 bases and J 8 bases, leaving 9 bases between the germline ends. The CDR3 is CASSQFGAGYTF. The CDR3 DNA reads TGCGCCAGCAGCCAATTCGGAGCGGGCTACACCTTC.

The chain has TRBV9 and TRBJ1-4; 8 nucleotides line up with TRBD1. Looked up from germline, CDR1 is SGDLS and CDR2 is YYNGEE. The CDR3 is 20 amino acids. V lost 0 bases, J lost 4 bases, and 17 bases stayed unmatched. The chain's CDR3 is CASSVGPFGAGGGGNEKLFF. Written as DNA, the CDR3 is TGTGCCAGCAGCGTAGGCCCTTTCGGGGCAGGGGGCGGTGGTAATGAAAAACTGTTTTTT.

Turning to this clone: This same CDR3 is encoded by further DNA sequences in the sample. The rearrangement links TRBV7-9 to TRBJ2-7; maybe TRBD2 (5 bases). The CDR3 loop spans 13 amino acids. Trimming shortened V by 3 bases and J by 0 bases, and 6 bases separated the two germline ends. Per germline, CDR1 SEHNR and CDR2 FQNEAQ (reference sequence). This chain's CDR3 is CASSFGSSYEQYF. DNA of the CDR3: TGTGCCAGCAGCTTTGGGAGCTCCTACGAGCAGTACTTC.

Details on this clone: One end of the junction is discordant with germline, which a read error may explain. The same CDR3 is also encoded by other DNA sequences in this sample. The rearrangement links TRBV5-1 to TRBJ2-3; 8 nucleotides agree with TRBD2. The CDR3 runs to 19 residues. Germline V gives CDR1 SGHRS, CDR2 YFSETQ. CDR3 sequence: CASSSPSDSGAPHGDTQYF. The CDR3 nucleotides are TGTGCCAGCAGCTCCCCCAGTGATAGCGGGGCTCCCCATGGAGATACGCAGTATTTT.

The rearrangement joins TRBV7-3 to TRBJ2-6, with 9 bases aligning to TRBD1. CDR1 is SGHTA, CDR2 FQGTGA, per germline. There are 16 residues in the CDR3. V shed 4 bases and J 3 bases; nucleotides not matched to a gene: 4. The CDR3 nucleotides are TGTGCCAGCAGCTCCGGACAGGGGCTTGGGGCCAACGTCCTGACTTTC. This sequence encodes CASSSGQGLGANVLTF. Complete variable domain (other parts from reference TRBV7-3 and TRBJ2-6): GAGVSQTPSNKVTEKGKYVELRCDPISGHTALYWYRQSLGQGPEFLIYFQGTGAADDSGLPNDRFFAVRPEGSVSTLKIQRTERGDSAVYLCASSSGQGLGANVLTFGAGSRLTVL.

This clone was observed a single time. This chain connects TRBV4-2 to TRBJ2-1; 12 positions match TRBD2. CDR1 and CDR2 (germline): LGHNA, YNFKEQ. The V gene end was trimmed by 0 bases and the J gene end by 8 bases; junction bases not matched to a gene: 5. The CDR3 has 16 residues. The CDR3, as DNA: TGTGCCAGCAGCCAAGACTCTACTAGCGGGAGGCATGAGCAGTTCTTC. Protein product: CASSQDSTSGRHEQFF.

CDR3 amino acids: CAWRAPGGTGTYEQYF. CDR3 nucleotide sequence: TGTGCCTGGAGGGCCCCAGGCGGGACAGGGACCTACGAGCAGTACTTC. The chain recombines TRBV30 with TRBJ2-7; 9 bases are a match to TRBD1. This CDR3 comprises 16 residues. Germline V gene data show CDR1 as GTSNPN and CDR2 as SVGIG (reference sequence). V trimming: 3 bases; J trimming: 2 bases; junction bases outside the gene matches: 11.

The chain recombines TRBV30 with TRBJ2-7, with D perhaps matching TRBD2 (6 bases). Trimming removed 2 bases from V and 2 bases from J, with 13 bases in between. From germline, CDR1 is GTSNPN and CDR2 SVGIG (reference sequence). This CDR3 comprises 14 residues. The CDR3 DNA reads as TGTGCCTGGAGTCCGGCGGGATCTCCCTACGAGCAGTACTTC. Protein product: CAWSPAGSPYEQYF. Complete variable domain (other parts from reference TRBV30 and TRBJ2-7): SQTIHQWPATLVQPVGSPLSLECTVEGTSNPNLYWYRQAAGRGLQLLFYSVGIGQISSEVPQNLSASRPQDRQFILSSKKLLLSDSGFYLCAWSPAGSPYEQYFGPGTRLTVT.

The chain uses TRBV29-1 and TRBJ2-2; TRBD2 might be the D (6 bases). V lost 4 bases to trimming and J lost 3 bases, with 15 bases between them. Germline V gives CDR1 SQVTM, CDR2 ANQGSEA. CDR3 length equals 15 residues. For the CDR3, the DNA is TGCAGCGTTGTGGTGGGTGGGAGGCACACCGGGGAGCTGTTTTTT. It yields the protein CSVVVGGRHTGELFF.

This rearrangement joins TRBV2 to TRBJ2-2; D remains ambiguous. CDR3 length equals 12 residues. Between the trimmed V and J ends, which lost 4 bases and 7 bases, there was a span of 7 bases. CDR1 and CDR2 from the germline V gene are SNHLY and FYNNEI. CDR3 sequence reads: CASSGQFGELFF. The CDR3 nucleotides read TGTGCCAGCAGTGGTCAGTTCGGGGAGCTGTTTTTT.

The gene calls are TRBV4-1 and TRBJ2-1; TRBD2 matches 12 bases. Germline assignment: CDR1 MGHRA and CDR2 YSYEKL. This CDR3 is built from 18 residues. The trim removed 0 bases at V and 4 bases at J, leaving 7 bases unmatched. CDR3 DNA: TGCGCCAGCAGCCAAGAGTCCTCGACTAGCGGGAGTTACAATGAGCAGTTCTTC. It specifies CASSQESSTSGSYNEQFF.

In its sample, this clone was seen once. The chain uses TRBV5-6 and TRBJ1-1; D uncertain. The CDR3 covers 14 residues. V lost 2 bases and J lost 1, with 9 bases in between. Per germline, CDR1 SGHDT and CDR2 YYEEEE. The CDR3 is CASSFRAGNTEAFF. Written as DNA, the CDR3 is TGTGCCAGCAGCTTTAGGGCGGGGAACACTGAAGCTTTCTTT.

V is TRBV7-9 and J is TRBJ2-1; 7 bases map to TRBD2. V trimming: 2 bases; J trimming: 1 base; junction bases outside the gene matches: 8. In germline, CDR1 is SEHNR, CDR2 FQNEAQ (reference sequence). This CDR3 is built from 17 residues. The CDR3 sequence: CASSLSSTSPSYNEQFF. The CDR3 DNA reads TGTGCCAGCAGCTTATCGTCGACTAGCCCATCCTACAATGAGCAGTTCTTC.

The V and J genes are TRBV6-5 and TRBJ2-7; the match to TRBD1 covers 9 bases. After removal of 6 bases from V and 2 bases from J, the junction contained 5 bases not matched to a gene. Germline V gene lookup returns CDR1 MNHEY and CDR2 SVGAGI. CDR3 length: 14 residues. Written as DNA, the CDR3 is TGTGCCAGCAGGGACAGGGGTGGGACCTACGAGCAGTACTTC. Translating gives CASRDRGGTYEQYF.

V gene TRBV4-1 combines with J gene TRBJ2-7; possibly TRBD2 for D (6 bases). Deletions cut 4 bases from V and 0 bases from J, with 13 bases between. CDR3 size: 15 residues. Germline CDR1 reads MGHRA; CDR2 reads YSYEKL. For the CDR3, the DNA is TGCGCCAGCAGCCTAAACCAGGGAGGCTCCTACGAGCAGTACTTC. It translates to CASSLNQGGSYEQYF.

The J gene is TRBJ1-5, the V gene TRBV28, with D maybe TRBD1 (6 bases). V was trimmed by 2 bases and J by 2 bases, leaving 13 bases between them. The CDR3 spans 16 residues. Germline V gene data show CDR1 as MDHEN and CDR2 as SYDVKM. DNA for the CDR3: TGTGCCAGCAGTTTAGGGTCCAGGGGAGGCAATCAGCCCCAGCATTTT. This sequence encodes CASSLGSRGGNQPQHF.

The CDR3 DNA reads TGTGCCAGCAGCTTAGATGAGGATGGCGGCTACACCTTC. This translates into CASSLDEDGGYTF. This chain connects TRBV7-9 to TRBJ1-2, with D hard to call. The germline V gene encodes CDR1 SEHNR and CDR2 FQNEAQ (reference sequence). V shed 1 base and J shed 8 bases, with 11 bases lying between them. The CDR3 loop spans 13 amino acids. The whole variable domain, remainder taken from reference TRBV7-9 and TRBJ1-2, is DTGVSQNPRHKITKRGQNVTFRCDPISEHNRLYWYRQTLGQGPEFLTYFQNEAQLEKSRLLSDRFSAERPKGSFSTLEIQRTEQGDSAMYLCASSLDEDGGYTFGSGTRLTVV.

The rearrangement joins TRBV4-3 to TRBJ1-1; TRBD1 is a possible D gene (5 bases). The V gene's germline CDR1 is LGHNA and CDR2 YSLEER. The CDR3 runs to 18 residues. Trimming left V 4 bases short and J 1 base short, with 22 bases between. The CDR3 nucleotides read TGCGCCAGCAGCCGGAGGGGATACAGGCCCGGAAAGAACACTGAAGCTTTCTTT. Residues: CASSRRGYRPGKNTEAFF.

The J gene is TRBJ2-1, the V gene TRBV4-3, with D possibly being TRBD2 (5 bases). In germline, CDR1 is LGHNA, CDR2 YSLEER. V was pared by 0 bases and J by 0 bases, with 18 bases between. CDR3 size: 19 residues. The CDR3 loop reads CASSQDVYLALSSYNEQFF. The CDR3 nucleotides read TGCGCCAGCAGCCAAGACGTTTATTTAGCGCTGAGCTCCTACAATGAGCAGTTCTTC.

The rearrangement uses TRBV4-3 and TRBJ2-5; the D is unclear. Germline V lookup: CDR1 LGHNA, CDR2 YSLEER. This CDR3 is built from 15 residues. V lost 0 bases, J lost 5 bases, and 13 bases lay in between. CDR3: CASSQESKSEETQYF. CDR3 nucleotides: TGCGCCAGCAGCCAAGAAAGTAAAAGCGAGGAGACCCAGTACTTC.

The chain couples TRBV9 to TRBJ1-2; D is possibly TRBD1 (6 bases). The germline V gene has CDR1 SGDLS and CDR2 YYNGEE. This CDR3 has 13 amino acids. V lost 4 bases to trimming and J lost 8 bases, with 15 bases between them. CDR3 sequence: CASSRPRGPGYTF. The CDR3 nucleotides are TGTGCCAGCAGCAGACCCAGGGGTCCGGGCTACACCTTC.

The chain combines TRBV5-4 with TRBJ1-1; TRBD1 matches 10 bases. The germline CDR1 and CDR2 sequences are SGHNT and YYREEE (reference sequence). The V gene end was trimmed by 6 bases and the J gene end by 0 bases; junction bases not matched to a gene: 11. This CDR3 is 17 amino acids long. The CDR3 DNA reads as TGTGCCAGCACCGAAGACAGGGGGCGAGGGGTGAACACTGAAGCTTTCTTT. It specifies CASTEDRGRGVNTEAFF.

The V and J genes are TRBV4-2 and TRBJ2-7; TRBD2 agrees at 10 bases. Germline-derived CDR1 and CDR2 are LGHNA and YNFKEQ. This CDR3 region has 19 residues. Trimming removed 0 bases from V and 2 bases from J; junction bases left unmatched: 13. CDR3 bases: TGTGCCAGCAGCCAAGAAGGATGGGGGGGAGGACTAGCGGCCTACGAGCAGTACTTC. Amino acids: CASSQEGWGGGLAAYEQYF.

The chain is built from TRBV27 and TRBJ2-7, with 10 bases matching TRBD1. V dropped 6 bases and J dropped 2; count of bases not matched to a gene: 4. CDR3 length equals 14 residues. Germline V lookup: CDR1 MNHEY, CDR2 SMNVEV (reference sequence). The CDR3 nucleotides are TGTGCCAGCAGCAGGACAGGGGGACCCTACGAGCAGTACTTC. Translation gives CASSRTGGPYEQYF.

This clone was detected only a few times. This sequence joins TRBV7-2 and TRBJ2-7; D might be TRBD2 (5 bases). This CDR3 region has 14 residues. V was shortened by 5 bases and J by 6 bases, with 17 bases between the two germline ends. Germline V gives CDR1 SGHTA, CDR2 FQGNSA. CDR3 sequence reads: CASSHRGDDPEQYF. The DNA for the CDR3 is TGTGCCAGCAGCCACCGGGGAGACGACCCCGAGCAGTACTTC.

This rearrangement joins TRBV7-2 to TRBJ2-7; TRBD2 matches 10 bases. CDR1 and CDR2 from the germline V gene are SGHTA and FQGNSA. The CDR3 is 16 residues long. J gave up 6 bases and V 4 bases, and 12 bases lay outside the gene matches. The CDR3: CASSSPGLAGEVEQYF. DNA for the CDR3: TGTGCCAGCAGCTCCCCAGGGCTAGCGGGAGAGGTCGAGCAGTACTTC.

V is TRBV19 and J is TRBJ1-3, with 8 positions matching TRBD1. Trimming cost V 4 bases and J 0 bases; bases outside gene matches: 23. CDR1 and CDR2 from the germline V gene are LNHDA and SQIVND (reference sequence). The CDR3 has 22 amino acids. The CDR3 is CASSSGPPPGQVKGSSGNTIYF. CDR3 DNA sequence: TGTGCCAGTAGTAGCGGACCTCCCCCGGGACAGGTCAAGGGGAGCTCTGGAAACACCATATATTTT.

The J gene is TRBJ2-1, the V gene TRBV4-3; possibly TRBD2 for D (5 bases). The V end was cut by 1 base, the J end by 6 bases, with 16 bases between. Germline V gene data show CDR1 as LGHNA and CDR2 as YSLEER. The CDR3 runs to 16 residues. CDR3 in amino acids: CASSQGAGLQTNEQFF. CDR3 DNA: TGCGCCAGCAGCCAAGGAGCAGGACTCCAGACCAATGAGCAGTTCTTC.